This T cell receptor beta chain was found in a study of cytomegalovirus exposure and HLA in healthy donors. General study points: Near-uniform donor sequencing depth was presumed by presence/absence analyses. Later analysis revealed greater clonal expansion in HLA-associated TCR beta chains than in equally common others.

Concerning this clone: The antigen remains unidentified.

Trimming stripped 0 bases from V and 8 bases from J, with 19 bases between. Germline V gene sequence: CDR1 SQVTM, CDR2 ANQGSEA. The CDR3 extends over 15 amino acids. A multiplex PCR was run with 60 Vbeta primers and 13 Jbeta primers. Libraries were prepared by immunoSEQ multiplex PCR; TCRdb keeps only in-frame clonotypes and omits some of them. In the table there are around 150,000 clones, about three quarters of which are singletons. The TCR comes from a man aged 18 to 30 in good health and CMV-seropositive. Sequencing input: PBMCs. The chain joins TRBV29-1 to TRBJ1-2; D is uncertain. CDR3: CSVEELLTSPRGYTF. The CDR3 nucleotides read TGCAGCGTTGAAGAACTTCTAACGAGTCCCCGCGGCTACACCTTC.